These 21 T cell receptor beta chains share one sample of origin, sequenced in a study of response to subunit inactivated influenza vaccine. TCRdb independently ran MiXCR on the RT-PCR reads; one entry per CDR3 protein. The sample yields about 520,000 distinct CDR3 sequences, about 25% seen once. The sequenced sample was CD4+ T cells sorted from PBMCs, obtained about 5 days after vaccination. These receptors all stem from a man aged 50-60 years who received an inactivated influenza vaccine.

The rearrangement uses TRBV4-3 and TRBJ2-3; 13 bases match TRBD2. V gave up 0 bases and J gave up 3 bases; unmatched junction bases: 9. This CDR3 has 19 amino acids. Germline CDR1 and CDR2: LGHNA and YSLEER. The CDR3 is CASSQDPTSGGAVTDTQYF. The CDR3 coding sequence is TGCGCCAGCAGCCAAGATCCAACTAGCGGGGGGGCCGTAACAGATACGCAGTATTTT.

The chain combines TRBV20-1 with TRBJ2-3; 9 nucleotides line up with TRBD2. The CDR3 has 15 residues. After removal of 2 bases from V and 5 bases from J, the junction contained 8 bases not matched to a gene. CDR1 is DFQATT and CDR2 is SNEGSKA in the germline V gene (reference sequence). CDR3 nucleotides: TGCAGTGCTAGACCTCTAGCGGGAATGGGAGATACGCAGTATTTT. As protein: CSARPLAGMGDTQYF.

This clonotype has at least ten counts. The chain couples TRBV18 to TRBJ2-5, with D perhaps TRBD1 or TRBD2 (6 bases each). The CDR3 has 14 amino acids. The germline V gene encodes CDR1 KGHSH and CDR2 LQKENI. Trimming removed 3 bases from V and 5 bases from J, with 13 bases in between. The CDR3 is CASSPGGREETQYF. The CDR3 nucleotides are TGTGCCAGCTCACCCGGGGGCCGGGAGGAGACCCAGTACTTC.

Details on this clonotype: Its ends do not fully match the called genes, so a read error is possible. The chain links TRBV15 to TRBJ2-1; 9 nucleotides align to TRBD2. Per the germline V gene, CDR1 is LNHNV and CDR2 is YYDKDF (reference sequence). The CDR3 has 16 residues. CDR3 in DNA: TGTGCCACCAGCGGGCGGATAGCGGGGGACCACAATGAGCAGCTCTTC. This gives the protein CATSGRIAGDHNEQLF.

This clonotype has at least ten counts. The chain has TRBV18 and TRBJ2-5; D uncertain. This CDR3 is built from 14 residues. From germline, CDR1 is KGHSH and CDR2 LQKENI. Trimming pared 8 bases from V and 1 base from J, leaving 14 bases between. Written as DNA, the CDR3 is TGTGCCAGCAGTCCTACCGGGCCCCAAGAGACCCAGTACTTC. This sequence encodes CASSPTGPQETQYF. Supplemented by reference TRBV18 and TRBJ2-5, the full variable domain reads NAGVMQNPRHLVRRRGQEARLRCSPMKGHSHVYWYRQLPEEGLKFMVYLQKENIIDESGMPKERFSAEFPKEGPSILRIQQVVRGDSAAYFCASSPTGPQETQYFGPGTRLLVL.

The rearrangement uses TRBV29-1 and TRBJ2-3; TRBD2 might be the D (5 bases). Germline loops: CDR1 SQVTM, CDR2 ANQGSEA. Trimming shortened V by 1 base and J by 2 bases, and 16 bases separated the two germline ends. This CDR3 has 16 residues. CDR3 region: CSVEGERGCPTDTQYF. CDR3 nucleotide sequence: TGCAGCGTTGAAGGGGAACGGGGTTGCCCCACAGATACGCAGTATTTT.

This clonotype came up a few times. The rearrangement uses TRBV10-3 and TRBJ2-7; a weak D match, TRBD1 (6 bases). Trimming shortened V by 6 bases and J by 4 bases, and 13 bases separated the two germline ends. The CDR3 extends over 13 amino acids. Germline CDR1 reads ENHRY; CDR2 reads SYGVKD. CDR3 in DNA: TGTGCCATCAGGGACAGATCAGGGTACGAGCAGTACTTC. Its protein product is CAIRDRSGYEQYF.

This clonotype was seen at least ten times. The chain combines TRBV18 with TRBJ2-7, with 10 bases aligning to TRBD1. Germline V gene sequence: CDR1 KGHSH, CDR2 LQKENI. This CDR3 spans 15 amino acids. V gave up 5 bases and J gave up 5 bases; unmatched junction bases: 9. CDR3 loop: CASSALPGQGNEQYF. The CDR3 nucleotides read TGTGCCAGCTCAGCGTTGCCGGGACAGGGGAACGAGCAGTACTTC.

The CDR3 loop reads CASSQDRDRLTDTQYF. DNA of the CDR3: TGCGCCAGCAGCCAAGACCGGGACAGACTCACAGATACGCAGTATTTT. The rearrangement links TRBV4-1 to TRBJ2-3, with 7 positions matching TRBD1. This CDR3 is built from 16 residues. Germline CDR1 is MGHRA and CDR2 is YSYEKL. With 0 bases clipped from V and 2 bases from J, the junction kept 5 bases outside the gene matches.

The chain links TRBV11-2 to TRBJ2-1; TRBD2 agrees at 9 bases. The germline CDR1 and CDR2 sequences are SGHAT and FQNNGV. This CDR3 spans 16 amino acids. Unmatched junction bases numbered 14, after V lost 5 bases and J lost 9 bases. The CDR3 region is CASSRQRRGGLGEQFF. The CDR3 DNA sequence: TGTGCCAGCAGCCGCCAGCGGCGGGGGGGCCTGGGTGAGCAGTTCTTC.

This clonotype was recorded a few times. The chain employs TRBV7-2 and TRBJ2-2; D is perhaps TRBD1 (6 bases). CDR3 length equals 16 residues. Trimming took off 2 bases at V and 0 bases at J, with 10 bases between the two ends. Germline V gene data show CDR1 as SGHTA and CDR2 as FQGNSA. This CDR3 is CASSLRGTSNTGELFF. The CDR3 nucleotides read TGTGCCAGCAGCTTAAGGGGGACGTCGAACACCGGGGAGCTGTTTTTT.

Here the CDR3 reads CASSQGGGGNEQFF. The CDR3 DNA is TGCGCCAGCAGCCAAGGGGGAGGGGGCAATGAGCAGTTCTTC. V gene TRBV4-1 combines with J gene TRBJ2-1, with D perhaps TRBD2 (7 bases). The CDR3 loop spans 14 amino acids. Germline V gene data show CDR1 as MGHRA and CDR2 as YSYEKL. V was clipped by 1 base and J by 6 bases, with 10 bases between them.

CDR3 bases: TGTGCCACCTACCATCTCACCTATGGCTACACCTTC. Translated, it gives CATYHLTYGYTF. The rearrangement uses TRBV25-1 and TRBJ1-2; D unresolved. Germline loops: CDR1 MGHDK, CDR2 SYGVNS. There are 12 residues in the CDR3. The ends were cut back, 10 bases at V and 4 bases at J, with 13 bases in the middle.

The chain carries TRBV5-7 and TRBJ1-1; D gene unclear. TRBV5-7 has ORF status, its function being uncertain. There are 14 residues in the CDR3. V lost 5 bases to trimming and J lost 11 bases, with 22 bases between them. The CDR3 loop is CASSKRTRYSHAFF. CDR3 DNA sequence: TGTGCCAGCAGTAAGAGAACCAGATATAGTCACGCTTTCTTT.

This clonotype was detected a few times. The genes are TRBV15 and TRBJ2-7; 7 nucleotides align to TRBD1. The ends lost 5 bases at V and 0 bases at J; junction bases unmatched: 7. Germline V gives CDR1 LNHNV, CDR2 YYDKDF (reference sequence). The CDR3 is 15 residues long. This CDR3 is CATSSGQVGSYEQYF. The CDR3, as DNA: TGTGCCACCAGCTCAGGACAGGTGGGCTCCTACGAGCAGTACTTC.

This clonotype was picked up a small number of times. The chain carries TRBV29-1 and TRBJ2-5, with TRBD2 matching over 7 bases. The CDR3 runs to 12 residues. Germline assignment: CDR1 SQVTM and CDR2 ANQGSEA. V lost 7 bases to trimming and J lost 5 bases; unmatched junction nucleotides: 7. The CDR3 sequence is CSARLAQETQYF. As DNA, the CDR3 is TGCAGCGCAAGACTAGCCCAGGAGACCCAGTACTTC.

CDR3 sequence reads: CASSLAGANVNEQFF. CDR3 DNA sequence: TGTGCCAGCAGCCTAGCGGGAGCGAACGTCAATGAGCAGTTCTTC. The V and J genes are TRBV11-2 and TRBJ2-1; 10 nucleotides line up with TRBD2. This CDR3 contains 15 residues. Trimming cost V 5 bases and J 6 bases; bases outside gene matches: 7. The germline V gene has CDR1 SGHAT and CDR2 FQNNGV.

The V and J genes are TRBV6-1 and TRBJ2-1; D might be TRBD2 (6 bases). CDR3 size: 15 residues. Germline V gene data show CDR1 as MNHNS and CDR2 as SASEGT. The V end was cut by 5 bases, the J end by 4 bases, with 15 bases between. CDR3 bases: TGTGCCAGCAGTCCCCGGCGGGGTGGTTACAATGAGCAGTTCTTC. Protein sequence: CASSPRRGGYNEQFF.

The chain combines TRBV12-3 or TRBV12-4 with TRBJ2-7; D unclear. The CDR3 consists of 13 residues. The germline V and J ends were trimmed by 0 bases and 5 bases, with 8 bases remaining between them. The CDR3 DNA sequence: TGTGCCAGCAGTTTAGCGCATAGGGACGAGCAGTACTTC. It specifies CASSLAHRDEQYF.

This chain links TRBV25-1 with TRBJ2-5; 9 bases align to TRBD2. This CDR3 is built from 15 residues. The V segment lost 3 bases and the J segment 5 bases; nucleotides outside the gene matches: 7. Germline CDR1 is MGHDK and CDR2 is SYGVNS. The CDR3 bases are TGTGCCAGCAGTGATTTAGCGGGAGAACGGGAGACCCAGTACTTC. Its protein product is CASSDLAGERETQYF.

This clonotype was detected only a few times. The chain couples TRBV15 to TRBJ2-1; D is perhaps TRBD1 or TRBD2 (5 bases each). The length of the CDR3 is 13 residues. Trimming cost V 3 bases and J 10 bases, with 13 bases left between them. Germline-derived CDR1 and CDR2 are LNHNV and YYDKDF (reference sequence). CDR3 DNA sequence: TGTGCCACCAGCAGGCCCTTGGGGGTCGAGCAGTTCTTC. It translates to CATSRPLGVEQFF.